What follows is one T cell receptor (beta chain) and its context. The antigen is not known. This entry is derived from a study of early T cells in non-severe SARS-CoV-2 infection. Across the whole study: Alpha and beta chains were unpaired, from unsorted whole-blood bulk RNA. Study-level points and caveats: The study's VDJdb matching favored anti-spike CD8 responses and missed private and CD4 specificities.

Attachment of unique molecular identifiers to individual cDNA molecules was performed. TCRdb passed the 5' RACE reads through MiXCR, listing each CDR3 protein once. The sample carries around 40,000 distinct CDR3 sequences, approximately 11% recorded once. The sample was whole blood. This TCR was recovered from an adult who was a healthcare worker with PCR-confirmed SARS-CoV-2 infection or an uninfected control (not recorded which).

CDR3 in amino acids: CASMQGPTDTQYF. The DNA of the CDR3 is TGCGCCAGCATGCAGGGGCCAACAGATACGCAGTATTTT. This chain uses TRBV10-1 with TRBJ2-3; a weak D match, TRBD1 (6 bases). Trimming removed 7 bases from V and 3 bases from J, with 11 bases in between. Germline CDR1 and CDR2: WNHNN and SYGVQD (reference sequence). The CDR3 contains 13 residues.